A selection of T cell receptor beta chains follows, all from one sample in a study of identifying expanded T cells in peripheral blood. Assay: immunoSEQ multiplex PCR; the TCRdb copy retains only in-frame clones and omits some. This sample has about 82,000 clones; 70% to 90% occur once, and the top ten carry roughly 7%. The source material was blood. Every receptor here comes from a person aged 18 to 75 in good health. CDR3s include the opening cysteine and the closing phenylalanine or tryptophan. D genes are given only for firm matches. The size field is filled for only some rows; it gives once, few, many or a size class.

V gene	clone size	D gene	J gene	CDR3 DNA	CDR3 protein
TRBV29-1	-	-	TRBJ1-1	TGCAGCGCCCTTTCAAGAATTGACAGGGAAGCTTTCTTT	CSALSRIDREAFF
TRBV19	once	-	TRBJ1-2	TGTGCCAGTAGTCCCGGGAGGAGAGGAGCTAACTATGGCTACACCTTC	CASSPGRRGANYGYTF
TRBV2	-	-	TRBJ2-3	TGTGCCAGCAGTGATCCGCTAGCTCCAGATACGCAGTATTTT	CASSDPLAPDTQYF
TRBV7-2	-	-	TRBJ2-7	TGTGCCAGCAGCTTTAAAGGGGGTCCCTACGAGCAGTACTTC	CASSFKGGPYEQYF
TRBV18	-	TRBD1	TRBJ1-2	TGTGCCAGCTCACCAAAGACAGGGTCAAGCCGCGATGGCTACACCTTC	CASSPKTGSSRDGYTF
TRBV5-8	few	-	TRBJ1-2	TGTGCCAGCAGCTTGCAGGGAAACTATGGCTACACCTTC	CASSLQGNYGYTF
TRBV5-4	-	-	TRBJ1-1	TGTGCCAGCAGCCCCGGCCTCGGGCTGAACACTGAAGCTTTCTTT	CASSPGLGLNTEAFF
TRBV9	once	-	TRBJ1-2	TGTGCCAGCACCATAACGGGGGGCCCTCATGGCTACACCTTC	CASTITGGPHGYTF
TRBV7-2	-	TRBD2	TRBJ2-2	TGTGCCAGCAGCCTTACTAGCGGGGTGCGGGTGGGGGAGCTGTTTTTT	CASSLTSGVRVGELFF
TRBV30	-	-	TRBJ2-1	TGTGCCTGGACTTCGGGGCAGGGTAACAATGAGCAGTTCTTC	CAWTSGQGNNEQFF
TRBV18	-	-	TRBJ2-7	TGTGCCAGCTCACCCATGGCCCGGATTTACGAGCAGTACTTC	CASSPMARIYEQYF
TRBV9	-	-	TRBJ2-1	TGTGCCAGCAGCGTACTGACGGGTATCCACAATGAGCAGTTCTTC	CASSVLTGIHNEQFF
TRBV7-9	once	-	TRBJ1-3	TGTGCCAGCAGCTTAGAAAAGGGAAACACCATATATTTT	CASSLEKGNTIYF
TRBV6-5	-	-	TRBJ1-2	TGTGCCAGCAGTTACGTCGCATCGGCGAGAGTCTATGGCTACACCTTC	CASSYVASARVYGYTF
TRBV7-2	once	-	TRBJ2-7	TGTGCCAGCAGCTTAGTCGGGGGTAGCGTAGGCGAGCAGTACTTC	CASSLVGGSVGEQYF
TRBV4-1	-	-	TRBJ1-6	TGCGCCAGCAGCCCAGGTCCTCAAAGCTCCTATAATTCACCCCTCCACTTT	CASSPGPQSSYNSPLHF
TRBV10-3	-	-	TRBJ2-7	TGTGCCATCAGTGGGCAAGGCTACGAGCAGTACTTC	CAISGQGYEQYF
TRBV21-1	-	-	TRBJ1-5	TGTGCCAGCAGCCCCCTAAGGCAGGGGCACACTTATAGCAATCAGCCCCAGCATTTT	CASSPLRQGHTYSNQPQHF
TRBV7-6	-	-	TRBJ1-1	TGTGCCAGCAGCTTAGTTGGGGGTTCGTCCACTGAAGCTTTCTTT	CASSLVGGSSTEAFF
TRBV9	-	-	TRBJ2-1	TGTGCCAGCAGCGTAGGGGGCGGGGATGAGCAGTTCTTC	CASSVGGGDEQFF
TRBV7-3	-	-	TRBJ2-1	TGTGCCAGCAGCTCCCGGACTAACTACAATGAGCAGTTCTTC	CASSSRTNYNEQFF
TRBV6-1	-	-	TRBJ1-2	TGTGCCAGCAGATCGACCGGGTCACTTTATGGCTACACCTTC	CASRSTGSLYGYTF
TRBV7-8	-	-	TRBJ1-5	TGTGCCAGCAGCCCAGGGAACCAGCCCCAGCATTTT	CASSPGNQPQHF
TRBV27	-	TRBD1	TRBJ1-1	TGTGCCAGCAGTTTATCGGGACAGGGGGCAGCTTTCTTT	CASSLSGQGAAFF
TRBV14	-	TRBD1	TRBJ1-1	TGTGCCAGCACCCGATCAGGGGGTTTCACTGAAGCTTTCTTT	CASTRSGGFTEAFF
TRBV6-1	-	-	TRBJ1-3	TGTGCCAGCAGTGACGGGATCTCTGGAAACACCATATATTTT	CASSDGISGNTIYF
TRBV13	-	TRBD2	TRBJ2-3	TGTGCCAGCAGCTTAGGACTAGCGGGCCCTTCGCCCGCAGATACGCAGTATTTT	CASSLGLAGPSPADTQYF
TRBV5-4	-	TRBD1	TRBJ2-1	TGTGCCACCCACCATTCAGGGGGACCACGCGGTTGGTACAATGAGCAGTTCTTC	CATHHSGGPRGWYNEQFF
TRBV5-6	-	TRBD1	TRBJ1-2	TGTGCCAGCAGCTTGACAGGGGGGAACTATGGCTACACCTTC	CASSLTGGNYGYTF
TRBV7-2	-	-	TRBJ1-2	TGTGCCAGCAGCTTCGGGGTTTCGGGATATGGCTACACCTTC	CASSFGVSGYGYTF
TRBV5-1	-	TRBD2	TRBJ2-3	TGCGCCAGCAGGCCTAGCGGGGGGGCCCTGCAGTATTTT	CASRPSGGALQYF
TRBV19	-	-	TRBJ1-6	TGTGCCAGTAGTATAGGGTTTAATTCACCCCTCCACTTT	CASSIGFNSPLHF
TRBV18	-	-	TRBJ1-1	TGTGCCAGCTCTTCTAGCCCAGGAGCTGAAGCTTTCTTT	CASSSSPGAEAFF
TRBV9	-	-	TRBJ2-3	TGTGCCAGCAGCCCTGACCCGGGACAAGACACAGATACGCAGTATTTT	CASSPDPGQDTDTQYF
TRBV19	-	-	TRBJ1-4	TGTGCCAGTAATGACGCCCGAGGTGAAAAACTGTTTTTT	CASNDARGEKLFF
TRBV19	-	TRBD1	TRBJ1-2	TGTGCCAGTAGTAAGACAGGGACGGCTAACTATGGCTACACCTTC	CASSKTGTANYGYTF
TRBV7-9	-	-	TRBJ1-1	TGTGCCAGCAGCTCGTCGGGGGCAGGGAGGCCTGAAGCTTTCTTT	CASSSSGAGRPEAFF
TRBV19	-	-	TRBJ1-4	TGTGCCAGTAGTGCGCAACGGACAGCTGGTGAAAAACTGTTTTTT	CASSAQRTAGEKLFF
TRBV9	-	TRBD1	TRBJ1-1	TGTGCCAGCAGCGTAAGCGGGACAGGGGTAAACACTGAAGCTTTCTTT	CASSVSGTGVNTEAFF
TRBV18	-	TRBD2	TRBJ2-5	TGTGCCAGCTCACCCGGGGGACTAGCGGGAGAGACCCAGTACTTC	CASSPGGLAGETQYF
TRBV2	-	-	TRBJ2-6	TGTGCCAGCAGTGTATTCTCTGGGGCCAACGTCCTGACTTTC	CASSVFSGANVLTF
TRBV5-1	-	-	TRBJ1-3	TGCGCCAGCAGCTTGGCCAGCGACGGAAACACCATATATTTT	CASSLASDGNTIYF
TRBV7-2	-	TRBD1	TRBJ1-2	TGTGCCAGCAGCCAAGGACAGGGAAACAGGTGGTATGGCTACACCTTC	CASSQGQGNRWYGYTF
TRBV7-8	-	-	TRBJ1-1	TGTGCCAGCAGCCCCAGCGGGATTGAAGCTTTCTTT	CASSPSGIEAFF
TRBV5-1	-	TRBD1	TRBJ1-5	TGCGCCAGCAGCTGTAGACAGGGTAAGAATCAGCCCCAGCATTTT	CASSCRQGKNQPQHF
TRBV5-1	-	TRBD1	TRBJ2-7	TGCGCCAGCAGCGATATGGACAGGGGACTCTCCTACGAGCAGTACTTC	CASSDMDRGLSYEQYF
TRBV6-5	-	TRBD1	TRBJ2-7	TGTGCCAGCAGTTCGGACAGGGGCCACGAGCAGTACTTC	CASSSDRGHEQYF
TRBV18	-	TRBD1	TRBJ2-7	TGTGCCAGCTCACCACCAAAGGGACAGGGGGCCTACGAGCAGTACTTC	CASSPPKGQGAYEQYF
TRBV2	-	-	TRBJ2-6	TGTGCCAGCAGAGCCGGGACTTTCTCATTCTCTGGGGCCAACGTCCTGACTTTC	CASRAGTFSFSGANVLTF
TRBV11-2	-	-	TRBJ2-3	TGTGCCAGCAGCTTATTGGCGGGGTATTACACAGATACGCAGTATTTT	CASSLLAGYYTDTQYF
TRBV4-1	-	-	TRBJ2-1	TGCGCCAGCAGCCTTCCTGGGGAATTTTTTGAGCAGTTCTTC	CASSLPGEFFEQFF
TRBV30	-	TRBD1	TRBJ2-4	TGTGCCTTCCTTCGGCATGGCCCCGGGACAGGGATAAACATTCAGTACTTC	CAFLRHGPGTGINIQYF
TRBV7-3	-	-	TRBJ2-2	TGTGCCAGCAGCTTAACTCGGGATGTAACCGGGGAGCTGTTTTTT	CASSLTRDVTGELFF
TRBV5-1	-	TRBD2	TRBJ2-3	TGCGCCAGCAGCTTGGAGCGACTAGCGGGCCCAGATACGCAGTATTTT	CASSLERLAGPDTQYF